These 5 T cell receptor beta chains were sequenced from one sample in a study of CD8 T cells in Susac syndrome. Reverse transcription used roughly 0.45 to 1 ug RNA and random hexamers. One entry per CDR3 protein results from TCRdb running MiXCR on the immunoSEQ multiplex PCR reads. The sample shows 150,000 to 200,000 distinct CDR3 sequences, approximately 96% of them seen only once. Material for sequencing was CD8+ T cells from PBMCs. The origin of the receptors is a human donor with multiple sclerosis.

V is TRBV2 and J is TRBJ1-1; perhaps TRBD1 as D (6 bases). Germline CDR1 is SNHLY and CDR2 is FYNNEI. The germline V and J ends were trimmed by 6 bases and 2 bases, with 13 bases remaining between them. The CDR3 is made up of 14 amino acids. The CDR3 here is CASRGGTFNTEAFF. The CDR3 region has the DNA TGTGCCAGCAGGGGAGGGACATTTAACACTGAAGCTTTCTTT.

The chain has TRBV20-1 and TRBJ1-1, with a weak D call TRBD1 (5 bases). The CDR3 runs 12 residues. CDR1 and CDR2 from the germline V gene are DFQATT and SNEGSKA (reference sequence). The V gene lost 5 bases and the J gene lost 3 bases, with 10 bases spanning the gap. This chain's CDR3 is CSAYRRYTEAFF. In nucleotides, the CDR3 is TGCAGTGCTTACAGGAGATACACTGAAGCTTTCTTT.

The chain carries TRBV27 and TRBJ2-1; 8 bases agree with TRBD2. The germline V gene encodes CDR1 MNHEY and CDR2 SMNVEV (reference sequence). The ends lost 9 bases at V and 11 bases at J; junction bases unmatched: 12. CDR3 length equals 13 residues. This CDR3 reads CASSVTGGYQQFF. CDR3 bases: TGTGCCAGTTCCGTTACGGGGGGGTATCAGCAGTTCTTC.

V is TRBV29-1 and J is TRBJ2-7; 8 bases line up with TRBD1. The trim removed 5 bases at V and 4 bases at J, leaving 10 bases unmatched. CDR1 SQVTM and CDR2 ANQGSEA come from the germline V gene. The CDR3 has 14 residues. This chain's CDR3 is CSVRTGTGRYEQYF. CDR3 DNA: TGCAGCGTTCGTACCGGGACAGGCCGTTACGAGCAGTACTTC.

V usage is TRBV27 and J usage is TRBJ1-2, with D possibly TRBD1 on 5 matching bases. V lost 3 bases and J lost 4, with 9 bases in between. This CDR3 region has 13 residues. Germline CDR1 is MNHEY and CDR2 is SMNVEV (reference sequence). In DNA form, the CDR3 reads TGTGCCAGCAGTTTCGACAGTTTCTATGGCTACACCTTC. It yields the protein CASSFDSFYGYTF.